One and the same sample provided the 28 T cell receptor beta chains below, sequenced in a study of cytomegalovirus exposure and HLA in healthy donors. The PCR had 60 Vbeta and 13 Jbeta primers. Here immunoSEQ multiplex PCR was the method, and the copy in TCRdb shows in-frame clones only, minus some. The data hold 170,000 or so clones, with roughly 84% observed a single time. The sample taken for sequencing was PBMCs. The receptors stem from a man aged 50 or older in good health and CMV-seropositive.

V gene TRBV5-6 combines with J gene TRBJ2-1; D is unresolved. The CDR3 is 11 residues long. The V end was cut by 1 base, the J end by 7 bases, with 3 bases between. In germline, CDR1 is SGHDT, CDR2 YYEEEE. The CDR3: CASSLLNEQFF. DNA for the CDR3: TGTGCCAGCAGCTTGTTAAATGAGCAGTTCTTC.

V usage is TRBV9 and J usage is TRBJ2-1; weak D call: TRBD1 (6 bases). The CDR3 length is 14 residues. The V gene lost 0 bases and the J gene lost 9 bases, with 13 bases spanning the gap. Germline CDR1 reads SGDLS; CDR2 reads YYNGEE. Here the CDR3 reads CASSVEGDMREQFF. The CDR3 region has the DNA TGTGCCAGCAGCGTAGAGGGGGACATGCGTGAGCAGTTCTTC.

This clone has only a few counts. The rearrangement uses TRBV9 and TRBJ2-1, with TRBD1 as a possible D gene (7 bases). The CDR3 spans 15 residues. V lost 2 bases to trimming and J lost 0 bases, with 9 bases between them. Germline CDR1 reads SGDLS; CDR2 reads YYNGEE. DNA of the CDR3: TGTGCCAGCAGCGTGCGGGACAGCTCCTACAATGAGCAGTTCTTC. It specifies CASSVRDSSYNEQFF.

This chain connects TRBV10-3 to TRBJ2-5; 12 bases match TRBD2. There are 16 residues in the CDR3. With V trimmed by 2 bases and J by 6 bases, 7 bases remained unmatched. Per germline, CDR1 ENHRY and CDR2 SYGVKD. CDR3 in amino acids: CAISERTSGAHKTQYF. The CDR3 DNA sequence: TGTGCCATCAGTGAGCGGACTAGCGGGGCCCATAAGACCCAGTACTTC.

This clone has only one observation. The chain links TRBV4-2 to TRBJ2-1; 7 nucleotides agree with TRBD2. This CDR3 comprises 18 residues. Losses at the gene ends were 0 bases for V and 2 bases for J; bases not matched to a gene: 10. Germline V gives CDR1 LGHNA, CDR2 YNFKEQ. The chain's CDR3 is CASSQESPLAVPYNEQFF. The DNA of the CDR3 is TGTGCCAGCAGCCAAGAATCCCCTCTAGCGGTACCCTACAATGAGCAGTTCTTC.

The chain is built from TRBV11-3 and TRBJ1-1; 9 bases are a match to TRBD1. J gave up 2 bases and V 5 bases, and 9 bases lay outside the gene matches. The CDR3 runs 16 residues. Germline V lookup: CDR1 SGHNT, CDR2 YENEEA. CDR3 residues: CASSLLTGGENTEAFF. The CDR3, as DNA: TGTGCCAGCAGCCTACTCACAGGGGGCGAAAACACTGAAGCTTTCTTT.

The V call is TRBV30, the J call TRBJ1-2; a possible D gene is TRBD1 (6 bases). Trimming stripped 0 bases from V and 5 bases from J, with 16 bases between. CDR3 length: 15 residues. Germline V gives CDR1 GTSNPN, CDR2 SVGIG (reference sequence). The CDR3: CAWSVQGRETYGYTF. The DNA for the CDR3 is TGTGCCTGGAGTGTACAGGGCAGGGAAACGTATGGCTACACCTTC.

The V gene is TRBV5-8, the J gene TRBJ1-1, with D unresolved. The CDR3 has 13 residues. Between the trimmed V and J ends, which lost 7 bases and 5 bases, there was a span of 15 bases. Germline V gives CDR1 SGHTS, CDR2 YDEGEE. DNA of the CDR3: TGTGCCAGCCGGTGGGCTATAGGTACTGAAGCTTTCTTT. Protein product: CASRWAIGTEAFF.

The CDR3 DNA is TGCGCCAGCAGCGGCGGACAGGGAGGTTCGGAGACCCAGTACTTC. The encoded protein is CASSGGQGGSETQYF. The chain links TRBV5-1 to TRBJ2-5; 8 nucleotides match TRBD1. Germline CDR1 reads SGHRS; CDR2 reads YFSETQ. J lost 5 bases, V lost 4 bases, and 10 bases had no gene match. The CDR3 is 15 residues long.

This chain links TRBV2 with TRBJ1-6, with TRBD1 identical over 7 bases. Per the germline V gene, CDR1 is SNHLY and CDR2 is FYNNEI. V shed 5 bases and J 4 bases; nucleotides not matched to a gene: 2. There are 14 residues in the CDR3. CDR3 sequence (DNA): TGTGCCAGCAGTCGGGACAGTTATAATTCACCCCTCCACTTT. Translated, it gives CASSRDSYNSPLHF.

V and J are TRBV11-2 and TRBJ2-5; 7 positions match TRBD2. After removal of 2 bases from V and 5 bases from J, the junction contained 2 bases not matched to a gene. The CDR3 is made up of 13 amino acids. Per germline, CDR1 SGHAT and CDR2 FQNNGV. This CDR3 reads CASSLTSAETQYF. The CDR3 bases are TGTGCCAGCAGCTTAACTAGCGCGGAGACCCAGTACTTC.

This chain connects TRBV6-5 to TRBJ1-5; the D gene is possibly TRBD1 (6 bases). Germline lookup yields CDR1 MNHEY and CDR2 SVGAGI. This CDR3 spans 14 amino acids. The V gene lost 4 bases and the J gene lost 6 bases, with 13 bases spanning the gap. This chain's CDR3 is CASSLGAPGQPQHF. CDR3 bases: TGTGCCAGCAGTTTGGGGGCGCCGGGTCAGCCCCAGCATTTT.

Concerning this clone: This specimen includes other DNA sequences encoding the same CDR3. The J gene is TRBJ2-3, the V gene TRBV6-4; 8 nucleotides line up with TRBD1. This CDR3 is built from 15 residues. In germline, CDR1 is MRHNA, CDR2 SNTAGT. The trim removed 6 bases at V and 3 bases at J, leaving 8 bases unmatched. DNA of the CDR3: TGTGCCAGCAGCGATCAGGGGGCGCGGACAGATACGCAGTATTTT. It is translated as CASSDQGARTDTQYF.

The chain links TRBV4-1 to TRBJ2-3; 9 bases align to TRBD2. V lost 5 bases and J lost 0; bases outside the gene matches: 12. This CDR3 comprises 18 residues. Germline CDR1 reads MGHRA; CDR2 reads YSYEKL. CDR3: CASSGAGGGRRSTDTQYF. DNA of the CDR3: TGCGCCAGCAGCGGGGCGGGAGGGGGAAGAAGGAGCACAGATACGCAGTATTTT.

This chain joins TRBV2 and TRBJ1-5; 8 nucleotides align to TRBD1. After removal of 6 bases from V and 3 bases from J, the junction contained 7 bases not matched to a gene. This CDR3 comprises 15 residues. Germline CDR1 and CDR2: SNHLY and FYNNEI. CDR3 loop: CASSADRAYNQPQHF. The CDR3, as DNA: TGTGCCAGCAGCGCGGACAGGGCTTACAATCAGCCCCAGCATTTT. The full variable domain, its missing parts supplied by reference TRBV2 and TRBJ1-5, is EPEVTQTPSHQVTQMGQEVILRCVPISNHLYFYWYRQILGQKVEFLVSFYNNEISEKSEIFDDQFSVERPDGSNFTLKIRSTKLEDSAMYFCASSADRAYNQPQHFGDGTRLSIL.

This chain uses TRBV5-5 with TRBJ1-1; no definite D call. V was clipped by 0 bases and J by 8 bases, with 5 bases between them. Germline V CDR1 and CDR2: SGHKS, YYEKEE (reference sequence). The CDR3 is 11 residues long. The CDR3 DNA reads TGTGCCAGCAGCTTGGGGGCCGAAGCTTTCTTT. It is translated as CASSLGAEAFF.

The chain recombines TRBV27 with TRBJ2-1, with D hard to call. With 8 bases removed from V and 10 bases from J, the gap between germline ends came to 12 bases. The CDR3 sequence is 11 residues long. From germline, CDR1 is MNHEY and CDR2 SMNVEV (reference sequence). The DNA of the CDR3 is TGTGCCAGCCTGGGCTTCCGGGAGCAGTTCTTC. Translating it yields CASLGFREQFF.

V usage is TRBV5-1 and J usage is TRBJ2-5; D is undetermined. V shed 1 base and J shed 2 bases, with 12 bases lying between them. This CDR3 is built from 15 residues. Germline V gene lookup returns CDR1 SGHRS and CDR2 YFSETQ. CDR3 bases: TGCGCCAGCAGCTTGAATGGGCAGAGACAAGAGACCCAGTACTTC. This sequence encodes CASSLNGQRQETQYF.

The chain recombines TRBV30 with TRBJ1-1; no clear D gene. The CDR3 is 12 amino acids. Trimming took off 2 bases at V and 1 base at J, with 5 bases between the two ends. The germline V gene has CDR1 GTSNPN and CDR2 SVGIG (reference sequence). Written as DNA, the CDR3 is TGTGCCTGGAGTTGGGCGAACACTGAAGCTTTCTTT. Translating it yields CAWSWANTEAFF.

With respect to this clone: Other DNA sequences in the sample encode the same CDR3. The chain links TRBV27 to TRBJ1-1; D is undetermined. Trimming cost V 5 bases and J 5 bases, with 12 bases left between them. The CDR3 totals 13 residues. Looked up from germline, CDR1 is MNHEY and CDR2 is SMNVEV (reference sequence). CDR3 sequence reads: CASSLSGRTEAFF. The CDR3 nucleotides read TGTGCCAGCAGTCTCAGCGGGAGGACTGAAGCTTTCTTT.

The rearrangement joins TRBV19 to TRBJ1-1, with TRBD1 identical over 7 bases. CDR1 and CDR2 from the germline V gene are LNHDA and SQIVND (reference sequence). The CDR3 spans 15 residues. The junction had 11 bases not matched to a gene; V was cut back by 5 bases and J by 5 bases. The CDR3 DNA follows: TGTGCCAGTAGTTCCAACAGGGGCCAAGGGACTGAAGCTTTCTTT. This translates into CASSSNRGQGTEAFF.

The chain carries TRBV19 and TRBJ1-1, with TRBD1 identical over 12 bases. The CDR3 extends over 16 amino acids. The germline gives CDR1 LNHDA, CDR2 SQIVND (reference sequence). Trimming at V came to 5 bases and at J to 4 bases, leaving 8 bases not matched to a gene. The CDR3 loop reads CASSRDRGRGGTEAFF. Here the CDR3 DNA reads TGTGCCAGTAGTCGGGACAGGGGGCGAGGAGGCACTGAAGCTTTCTTT.

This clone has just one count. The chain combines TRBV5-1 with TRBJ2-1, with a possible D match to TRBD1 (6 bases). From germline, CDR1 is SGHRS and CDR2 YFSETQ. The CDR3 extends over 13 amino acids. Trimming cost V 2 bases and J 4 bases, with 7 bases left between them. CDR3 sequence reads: CASSFGTYNEQFF. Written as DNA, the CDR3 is TGCGCCAGCAGCTTCGGGACATACAATGAGCAGTTCTTC.

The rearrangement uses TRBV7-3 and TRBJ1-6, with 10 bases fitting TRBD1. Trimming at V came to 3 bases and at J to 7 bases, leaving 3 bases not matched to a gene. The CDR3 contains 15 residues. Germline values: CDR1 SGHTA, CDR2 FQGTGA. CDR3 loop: CASSLDRGWNSPLHF. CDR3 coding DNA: TGTGCCAGCAGCTTGGACAGGGGGTGGAATTCACCCCTCCACTTT.

The CDR3 loop reads CSAKGDRESAGELFF. In nucleotides, the CDR3 is TGCAGCGCCAAGGGGGACAGGGAATCCGCCGGGGAGCTGTTTTTT. V is TRBV29-1 and J is TRBJ2-2; 9 nucleotides line up with TRBD1. Germline CDR1 and CDR2: SQVTM and ANQGSEA. The CDR3 length is 15 residues. V dropped 7 bases and J dropped 6; count of bases not matched to a gene: 12.

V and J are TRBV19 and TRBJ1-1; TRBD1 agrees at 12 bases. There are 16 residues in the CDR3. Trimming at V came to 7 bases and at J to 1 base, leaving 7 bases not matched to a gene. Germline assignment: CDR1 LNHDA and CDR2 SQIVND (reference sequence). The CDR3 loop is CASNRDRGRQNTEAFF. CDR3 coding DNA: TGTGCCAGTAACCGGGACAGGGGGCGGCAGAACACTGAAGCTTTCTTT.

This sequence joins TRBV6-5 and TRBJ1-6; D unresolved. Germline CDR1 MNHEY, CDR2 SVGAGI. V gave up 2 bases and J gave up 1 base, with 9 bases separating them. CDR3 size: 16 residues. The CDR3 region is CASSYDKSSYNSPLHF. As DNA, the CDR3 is TGTGCCAGCAGTTACGACAAGTCGTCCTATAATTCACCCCTCCACTTT.

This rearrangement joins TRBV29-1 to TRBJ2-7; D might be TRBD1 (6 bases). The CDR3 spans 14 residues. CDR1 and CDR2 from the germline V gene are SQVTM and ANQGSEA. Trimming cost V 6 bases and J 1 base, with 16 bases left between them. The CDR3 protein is CSVKQGAGSYEQYF. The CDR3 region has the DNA TGCAGCGTAAAACAGGGCGCTGGGTCCTACGAGCAGTACTTC.